The clone carrying this TCR beta chain occurred many times. As yet, its antigen is unknown. The data were obtained in a study of T cell repertoires in cytomegalovirus infection. Across the study: Researchers turned to recently identified HLA-C-restricted CMV epitopes as well as well-studied HLA-B-restricted ones. Public signatures in TCR beta pointed to CMV infection and matching HLA type.

TCRdb re-called the reads through MiXCR, storing one row per CDR3 protein. The table has hundreds of thousands of distinct CDR3 sequences, around a third seen once. In germline, CDR1 is MDHEN, CDR2 SYDVKM. The V segment lost 6 bases and the J segment 5 bases; nucleotides outside the gene matches: 12. This CDR3 comprises 15 residues. This sequence originates from a human donor in good health (CMV status not recorded). Some clones in this sample may be carry-over from other donors' samples. V and J are TRBV28 and TRBJ2-5, with 7 bases matching TRBD1. The sequenced sample was cultured PBMCs, obtained from culture after CMV antigen stimulation. CDR3 bases: TGTGCCAGCAGCCTCGGGACAGAGCTTTGGGAGACCCAGTACTTC. Its translation is CASSLGTELWETQYF.